The 17 T cell receptor beta chains reported below all come from one sample, sequenced in a study of CD8+ T cells in alopecia areata. cDNA serving as the sequencing template came from extracted, reverse transcribed RNA. Some clones are missing from TCRdb's copy, which holds only in-frame ones; the method was immunoSEQ multiplex PCR. The repertoire holds about 210,000 clones, about three fifths seen once, with about 4% in the top ten. Treatment indicated: oral pan-JAK inhibitor, 5-10 mg twice daily. Specimen: CD4+ T cells sorted from blood, collected at week 4, from a patient treated with tofacitinib. All receptors derive from a human donor with alopecia areata.

The V gene is TRBV2, the J gene TRBJ1-6; D is undetermined. This CDR3 comprises 14 residues. Germline V gives CDR1 SNHLY, CDR2 FYNNEI. Deletions cut 4 bases from V and 6 bases from J, with 10 bases between. The CDR3 reads CASSVESINSPLHF. The CDR3 nucleotides are TGTGCCAGCAGTGTTGAAAGCATTAATTCACCCCTCCACTTT.

This clone showed up just a few times. The chain combines TRBV5-1 with TRBJ2-7; TRBD1 aligns across 9 bases. The CDR3 is 15 residues long. The germline CDR1 and CDR2 sequences are SGHRS and YFSETQ. The trim removed 7 bases at V and 6 bases at J, leaving 14 bases unmatched. The CDR3 here is CASGRGRTGVGEQYF. The CDR3 DNA is TGCGCCAGCGGACGCGGTCGGACAGGGGTTGGCGAGCAGTACTTC.

The V and J genes are TRBV7-2 and TRBJ1-1; D not certain. Trimming removed 8 bases from V and 7 bases from J, with 17 bases in between. The germline V gene encodes CDR1 SGHTA and CDR2 FQGNSA. This CDR3 has 13 residues. The CDR3 DNA reads as TGTGCCAGCGCCTCGGCCCAGGAAAGTGAAGCTTTCTTT. Amino acid sequence: CASASAQESEAFF.

This clone was observed a handful of times. The chain employs TRBV10-2 and TRBJ1-5, with TRBD1 as a possible D gene (5 bases). CDR1 WSHSY and CDR2 SAAADI come from the germline V gene. Trimming stripped 6 bases from V and 7 bases from J, with 10 bases between. CDR3 length equals 12 residues. DNA for the CDR3: TGCGCCAGCAGGGGGCTTGGGCAGCCCCAGCATTTT. As protein: CASRGLGQPQHF.

The chain is built from TRBV29-1 and TRBJ1-2; D ambiguous. Germline CDR1 SQVTM, CDR2 ANQGSEA. V was trimmed by 4 bases and J by 1 base, leaving 13 bases between them. The CDR3 length is 14 residues. The DNA of the CDR3 is TGCAGCGTTGCTCGAAAGTATAGTAACTATGGCTACACCTTC. Encoded protein: CSVARKYSNYGYTF.

Written as DNA, the CDR3 is TGCGCCAGCAGGACGGGACCGGTCTCTGGAAACACCATATATTTT. It yields the protein CASRTGPVSGNTIYF. The V and J genes are TRBV5-1 and TRBJ1-3; weak D call: TRBD1 (5 bases). The CDR3 runs to 15 residues. CDR1 and CDR2 from the germline V gene are SGHRS and YFSETQ. V lost 5 bases and J lost 0, with 12 bases in between.

This clone has only a few counts. The CDR3 bases are TGCGCCAGCAGCTTGGCTAGCGGGGGGTTGAAAGAGACCCAGTACTTC. This translates into CASSLASGGLKETQYF. The V gene is TRBV5-1, the J gene TRBJ2-5; 11 positions agree with TRBD2. The V segment lost 0 bases and the J segment 3 bases; nucleotides outside the gene matches: 4. The CDR3 loop spans 16 amino acids. Germline-derived CDR1 and CDR2 are SGHRS and YFSETQ.

The V gene is TRBV7-2, the J gene TRBJ1-5; D remains ambiguous. Deletions cut 1 base from V and 1 base from J, with 8 bases between. The CDR3 is 15 amino acids. Per germline, CDR1 SGHTA and CDR2 FQGNSA. CDR3 amino acids: CASSLVGLSNQPQHF. For the CDR3, the DNA is TGTGCCAGCAGCTTAGTCGGGTTGAGCAATCAGCCCCAGCATTTT.

The chain links TRBV29-1 to TRBJ1-5; a weak D match, TRBD1 (6 bases). The ends were cut back, 1 base at V and 5 bases at J, with 9 bases in the middle. The germline CDR1 and CDR2 sequences are SQVTM and ANQGSEA. The CDR3 consists of 13 residues. In nucleotides, the CDR3 is TGCAGCGTTGAAGTACAGGGCGATCAGCCCCAGCATTTT. Residues: CSVEVQGDQPQHF.

The chain recombines TRBV7-9 with TRBJ1-6; D call uncertain. Trimming cost V 0 bases and J 9 bases, with 6 bases left between them. The germline gives CDR1 SEHNR, CDR2 FQNEAQ (reference sequence). The CDR3 contains 13 residues. CDR3: CASSLARVSPLHF. The CDR3 DNA follows: TGTGCCAGCAGCTTAGCGCGAGTTTCACCCCTCCACTTT. Filled out from reference TRBV7-9 and TRBJ1-6, the complete variable domain reads DTGVSQNPRHKITKRGQNVTFRCDPISEHNRLYWYRQTLGQGPEFLTYFQNEAQLEKSRLLSDRFSAERPKGSFSTLEIQRTEQGDSAMYLCASSLARVSPLHFGNGTRLTVT.

This sequence joins TRBV29-1 and TRBJ1-5; the match to TRBD1 covers 7 bases. Unmatched junction bases numbered 9, after V lost 0 bases and J lost 13 bases. Germline CDR1 SQVTM, CDR2 ANQGSEA. The CDR3 covers 13 residues. The CDR3 loop reads CSVEETQGTGQHF. CDR3 DNA: TGCAGCGTTGAAGAGACACAGGGGACGGGACAGCATTTT.

The chain employs TRBV5-1 and TRBJ2-7, with 8 bases identical to TRBD1. The CDR3 extends over 15 amino acids. Looked up from germline, CDR1 is SGHRS and CDR2 is YFSETQ. The ends lost 2 bases at V and 3 bases at J; junction bases unmatched: 7. CDR3 residues: CASSFGQGIDYEQYF. In nucleotides, the CDR3 is TGCGCCAGCAGCTTCGGACAGGGCATCGACTACGAGCAGTACTTC.

This sequence joins TRBV2 and TRBJ1-1; TRBD1 might be the D (5 bases). V dropped 7 bases and J dropped 2 bases, with 11 bases sitting between them. Germline lookup yields CDR1 SNHLY and CDR2 FYNNEI. The CDR3 is made up of 13 amino acids. The CDR3 sequence: CASMKGLNTEAFF. The CDR3 DNA reads as TGTGCCAGCATGAAGGGGCTAAACACTGAAGCTTTCTTT.

This clone was counted a single time. The chain employs TRBV27 and TRBJ1-2; no reliable D call. CDR1 and CDR2 (germline): MNHEY, SMNVEV (reference sequence). The CDR3 totals 12 residues. The V end lost 6 bases, the J end lost 7 bases, and 12 bases lay between the germline ends. CDR3: CASSLGRIGYTF. The DNA for the CDR3 is TGTGCCAGCAGCCTGGGGAGAATTGGCTACACCTTC.

The table lists this clone with a count of one. The J gene is TRBJ1-6, the V gene TRBV27; 12 bases agree with TRBD1. Germline lookup yields CDR1 MNHEY and CDR2 SMNVEV (reference sequence). There are 13 residues in the CDR3. The CDR3 region is CSAGTGGGSPLHF. CDR3 DNA sequence: TGTTCGGCCGGGACAGGGGGCGGTTCACCCCTCCACTTT.

J is TRBJ2-1 and V is TRBV4-1; D perhaps matches TRBD2 (6 bases). There are 15 residues in the CDR3. Germline assignment: CDR1 MGHRA and CDR2 YSYEKL. V was cut by 0 bases and J by 4 bases, with 10 bases left in between. The CDR3 is CASSQDRDLYNEQFF. The CDR3 DNA reads TGCGCCAGCAGCCAAGACCGGGACTTGTACAATGAGCAGTTCTTC.

Concerning this clone: Other DNA sequences in this sample translate to the same CDR3. The J gene is TRBJ1-5, the V gene TRBV29-1; a weak D match, TRBD1 (5 bases). The V gene's germline CDR1 is SQVTM and CDR2 ANQGSEA. Trimming left V 1 base short and J 7 bases short, with 11 bases between. This CDR3 contains 13 residues. In DNA, the CDR3 is TGCAGCGTTGAAGGGCAGGGAGGACAGCCCCAGCATTTT. Its translation: CSVEGQGGQPQHF.